Included here is one T cell receptor (beta chain) sequence, with context. The sample comes from a study of control samples from healthy donors and cancer patients. The germline V and J ends were trimmed by 5 bases and 0 bases, with 11 bases remaining between them. Germline lookup yields CDR1 SGHVS and CDR2 FQNEAQ. CDR3 length: 15 residues. The repertoire was sequenced with immunoSEQ multiplex PCR; TCRdb's copy has only in-frame clones and lacks some. In the table there are roughly 100,000 clones, under 95% of which are singletons. The genes are TRBV7-8 and TRBJ1-3, with D unclear. Sequencing was performed on blood. The receptor's source is a woman younger than 35 in good health. The chain's CDR3 is CASSPLGISGNTIYF. CDR3 sequence (DNA): TGTGCCAGCAGCCCCCTGGGGATCTCTGGAAACACCATATATTTT.